These T cell receptor beta chains were read from a single sample in a study of shared clonotypes between healthy human individuals. This table comes from immunoSEQ multiplex PCR, and its TCRdb copy is limited to in-frame clones, with some not included. Of roughly 600,000 clones in the sample, 95% to 98% were seen once. The sample consisted of naive CD8+ T cells sorted from blood. The receptors were sampled from a man younger than 40 in good health. CDR3s include the opening cysteine and the closing phenylalanine or tryptophan. A D gene is named only where the DNA matches it firmly. A clone size is listed for some rows: how often the clone was seen (once, few, many), or a class if it is expanded.

>.|10|TRBJ2-2|.|TRBV4-2
CASSAGELFF
TGTGCCAGCAGCGCCGGGGAGCTGTTTTTT
>.|17|TRBJ1-2|TRBD1|TRBV7-3
CASSLFSFRDSNYGYTF
TGTGCCAGCAGCTTATTCTCTTTCAGGGACAGTAACTATGGCTACACCTTC
>.|14|TRBJ2-2|TRBD2|TRBV9
CASSPTSVTGELFF
TGTGCCAGCAGCCCGACTAGCGTCACCGGGGAGCTGTTTTTT
>.|12|TRBJ1-1|.|TRBV27
CASRGTDTEAFF
TGTGCCAGCAGAGGGACGGACACTGAAGCTTTCTTT
>.|15|TRBJ2-1|.|TRBV28
CASSPLIDSYNEQFF
TGTGCCAGCAGTCCACTAATAGACAGCTACAATGAGCAGTTCTTC
>.|14|TRBJ1-5|.|TRBV7-2
CASSSSGTPFPQHF
TGTGCCAGCAGCTCATCCGGGACCCCATTTCCCCAGCATTTT
>.|15|TRBJ2-7|TRBD1|TRBV29-1
CSVERVGTENYEQYF
TGCAGCGTTGAGAGGGTCGGGACAGAGAACTACGAGCAGTACTTC
>.|14|TRBJ2-5|TRBD1|TRBV27
CASSYRGRIETQYF
TGTGCCAGCAGTTACAGGGGCAGGATAGAGACCCAGTACTTC
>.|13|TRBJ2-1|.|TRBV6-5
CASSYAGYNEQFF
TGTGCCAGCAGTTACGCAGGGTACAATGAGCAGTTCTTC
>.|15|TRBJ2-1|TRBD1|TRBV11-2
CASSDRDRVGNEQFF
TGTGCCAGCAGCGACCGGGACAGGGTGGGCAATGAGCAGTTCTTC
>.|12|TRBJ2-7|.|TRBV5-6
CASSLSSYEQYF
TGTGCCAGCAGCTTGTCCTCCTACGAGCAGTACTTC
>.|16|TRBJ2-6|.|TRBV21-1
CASSKAGDSGANVLTF
TGTGCCAGCAGCAAAGCGGGTGACTCTGGGGCCAACGTCCTGACTTTC
>.|14|TRBJ2-7|TRBD2|TRBV29-1
CSVESSGSSYEQYF
TGCAGCGTTGAGTCTAGCGGGAGTAGTTACGAGCAGTACTTC
>.|18|TRBJ2-7|.|TRBV27
CASRHGTKESPPTKGQYF
TGTGCCAGCAGGCACGGGACAAAGGAGTCCCCTCCTACGAAGGGGCAGTACTTC
>once|16|TRBJ2-7|.|TRBV7-9
CASSLVGAATAYEQYF
TGTGCCAGCAGCTTAGTAGGGGCAGCAACAGCCTACGAGCAGTACTTC
>.|12|TRBJ2-7|.|TRBV10-2
CASSVRGIEQYF
TGCGCCAGCAGTGTTCGAGGGATTGAGCAGTACTTC
>.|14|TRBJ2-1|.|TRBV6-5
CASSYSGIRGEQFF
TGTGCCAGCAGTTACTCCGGGATCCGGGGCGAGCAGTTCTTC
>.|15|TRBJ2-7|TRBD2|TRBV10-2
CASSESSASGYEQYF
TGCGCCAGCAGTGAGTCGAGTGCTAGCGGCTACGAGCAGTACTTC
>.|15|TRBJ2-7|TRBD1|TRBV15
CATSRDRDRSYEQYF
TGTGCCACCAGCAGAGATCGGGACAGGTCCTACGAGCAGTACTTC
>.|15|TRBJ2-1|TRBD2|TRBV5-1
CASSLGTSDYNEQFF
TGCGCCAGCAGCTTGGGGACTAGCGACTACAATGAGCAGTTCTTC
>.|12|TRBJ2-3|.|TRBV7-9
CASSPNTDTQYF
TGTGCCAGCAGCCCGAACACAGATACGCAGTATTTT
>.|15|TRBJ1-4|TRBD1|TRBV6-5
CASSYSGQGAEKLFF
TGTGCCAGCAGTTACTCGGGACAGGGGGCTGAAAAACTGTTTTTT
>.|16|TRBJ2-7|TRBD2|TRBV5-5
CASSFGAGTSGTEQYF
TGTGCCAGCAGCTTCGGGGCGGGGACTAGCGGGACCGAGCAGTACTTC
>.|14|TRBJ2-3|.|TRBV7-7
CASSPDVGADTQYF
TGTGCCAGCAGCCCCGACGTGGGGGCAGATACGCAGTATTTT
>few|14|TRBJ2-7|TRBD2|TRBV5-5
CASMVTGGTYEQYF
TGTGCCAGCATGGTTACGGGAGGGACCTACGAGCAGTACTTC
>.|18|TRBJ1-2|TRBD1|TRBV15
CATSRVAGQGAPGGGYTF
TGTGCCACCAGCAGAGTAGCGGGACAGGGGGCGCCTGGAGGTGGCTACACCTTC
>.|15|TRBJ1-2|.|TRBV13
CASSSDRWGTYGYTF
TGTGCCAGCAGCTCCGACAGGTGGGGGACCTATGGCTACACCTTC
>.|15|TRBJ1-5|.|TRBV7-8
CASSLRGSGDQPQHF
TGTGCCAGCAGCTTACGGGGGTCGGGCGATCAGCCCCAGCATTTT
>.|12|TRBJ2-1|.|TRBV18
CASSPSYNEQFF
TGTGCCAGCTCACCGAGTTACAATGAGCAGTTCTTC
>.|17|TRBJ2-2|.|TRBV28
CASHFRGQFTNTGELFF
TGTGCCAGCCATTTCAGGGGCCAATTTACGAACACCGGGGAGCTGTTTTTT
>.|14|TRBJ2-2|.|TRBV6-5
CASSWGENTGELFF
TGTGCCAGCAGTTGGGGTGAGAACACCGGGGAGCTGTTTTTT
>.|15|TRBJ2-5|TRBD1|TRBV5-4
CASSEPGQGSETQYF
TGTGCCAGCAGCGAGCCCGGACAGGGGTCGGAGACCCAGTACTTC
>.|15|TRBJ1-1|.|TRBV7-9
CASSSTGTDHTEAFF
TGTGCCAGCAGCAGTACCGGGACGGATCACACTGAAGCTTTCTTT
>.|16|TRBJ2-2|TRBD2|TRBV4-3
CASSQPLAGVTGELFF
TGCGCCAGCAGCCAGCCCCTAGCGGGAGTTACCGGGGAGCTGTTTTTT
>.|14|TRBJ1-1|.|TRBV7-9
CASRVLSPNTEAFF
TGTGCCAGCCGAGTATTGTCCCCGAACACTGAAGCTTTCTTT
>.|17|TRBJ2-7|TRBD1|TRBV7-3
CASSPTLPGQPDYEQYF
TGTGCCAGCAGCCCGACCCTCCCGGGACAGCCCGACTACGAGCAGTACTTC
>.|16|TRBJ2-2|TRBD1|TRBV5-1
CASSSKTGENTGELFF
TGCGCCAGCAGCTCAAAGACAGGGGAGAACACCGGGGAGCTGTTTTTT
>.|16|TRBJ2-5|TRBD2|TRBV5-1
CASSPGTSTYQETQYF
TGCGCCAGCAGCCCCGGGACTAGCACGTACCAAGAGACCCAGTACTTC
>few|13|TRBJ1-2|.|TRBV27
CASASGSGYGYTF
TGTGCCAGCGCCTCAGGGAGTGGTTATGGCTACACCTTC
>.|11|TRBJ2-7|.|TRBV6-1
CASSPGNEQYF
TGTGCCAGCAGTCCCGGGAACGAGCAGTACTTC
>.|18|TRBJ2-2|.|TRBV9
CASSVDPLTTSGTGELFF
TGTGCCAGCAGCGTAGACCCCCTAACGACTAGTGGGACCGGGGAGCTGTTTTTT
>once|17|TRBJ2-7|TRBD2|TRBV2
CASSQTSGAAVVLEQYF
TGTGCCAGCAGTCAGACTAGCGGGGCCGCCGTGGTTCTCGAGCAGTACTTC
>.|16|TRBJ2-3|.|TRBV5-1
CASSLVIAAGTDTQYF
TGCGCCAGCAGCTTGGTGATAGCGGCCGGCACAGATACGCAGTATTTT
>.|15|TRBJ2-6|.|TRBV9
CASSVEGIGANVLTF
TGTGCCAGCAGCGTAGAGGGCATTGGGGCCAACGTCCTGACTTTC
>.|14|TRBJ2-1|TRBD1|TRBV6-1
CASIVQGYHNEQFF
TGTGCCAGCATCGTACAGGGGTACCACAATGAGCAGTTCTTC
>.|13|TRBJ2-7|.|TRBV7-2
CASSLIPGSEQYF
TGTGCCAGCAGTCTTATCCCGGGATCCGAGCAGTACTTC
>.|13|TRBJ1-2|.|TRBV6-5
CASSVDGDYGYTF
TGTGCCAGCAGTGTGGATGGGGACTATGGCTACACCTTC
>.|13|TRBJ1-2|.|TRBV7-9
CASSLDGVYGYTF
TGTGCCAGCAGCTTAGATGGGGTCTATGGCTACACCTTC